This T cell receptor beta chain was sequenced in a study of blood T cell repertoires in COVID-19. As for the study in general: The United States, Italy and Spain supplied acute and convalescent COVID-19 samples.

Measured with immunoSEQ multiplex PCR; TCRdb has only the in-frame clones, and not every one. The table shows roughly 250,000 clones, with around nine tenths occurring only once. J gave up 0 bases and V 4 bases, and 10 bases lay outside the gene matches. This CDR3 spans 17 amino acids. CDR1 SGDLS and CDR2 YYNGEE come from the germline V gene. The specimen was peripheral blood. The clonotype originates from a woman between 40 and 50 years old who had recovered from COVID-19. The chain has TRBV9 and TRBJ2-5; TRBD2 matches at 9 bases. The CDR3, as DNA: TGTGCCAGCAGCCTAAGAGGAGGGACTAGCTACCAAGAGACCCAGTACTTC. It encodes CASSLRGGTSYQETQYF.